This is a list of T cell receptor beta chains from one sample in a study of patients and donors after allogeneic stem cell transplantation. TCRdb reanalysed the RT-PCR reads using MiXCR and keeps one entry per CDR3 protein. The sample has 25,000 to 40,000 distinct CDR3 sequences, around 33% seen once. Sequences were obtained from blood, either unsorted or a sorted T cell fraction (not recorded which). The receptors shown here come from a human donor who was either an allogeneic HSCT recipient or a stem cell or donor lymphocyte infusion donor (not recorded which). It is not recorded whose cells these are; they may come from a transplant donor. Each CDR3 is given without its conserved first and last residue. Size tells how often a clone was seen (once, few, many) or the class of an expanded clone, and some rows leave it out.

V gene: TRBV7-9; clone size: few; J gene: TRBJ1-3; CDR3 protein: ASSLSRFSLGGSGNTIY
V gene: TRBV24-1; clone size: -; J gene: TRBJ2-7; CDR3 protein: ATSDGGYYEQY
V gene: TRBV12-3/TRBV12-4; clone size: few; J gene: TRBJ1-5; CDR3 protein: ASSLTKQPQH
V gene: TRBV4-3; clone size: -; J gene: TRBJ2-7; CDR3 protein: ASSQDTGQGGEQY
V gene: TRBV10-3; clone size: few; J gene: TRBJ2-5; CDR3 protein: AISVSEIQETQY
V gene: TRBV12-5; clone size: -; J gene: TRBJ1-5; CDR3 protein: ASGLNAAPGNQPQH
V gene: TRBV6-5; clone size: -; J gene: TRBJ2-7; CDR3 protein: ASSEQQGSYEQY
V gene: TRBV7-8; clone size: few; J gene: TRBJ1-5; CDR3 protein: ASSPTPGDQPQH
V gene: TRBV6-6; clone size: -; J gene: TRBJ1-1; CDR3 protein: ASRPQDRGPEAF
V gene: TRBV20-1; clone size: few; J gene: TRBJ1-2; CDR3 protein: SASLQGTYGYT
V gene: TRBV5-1; clone size: -; J gene: TRBJ2-3; CDR3 protein: ASSLSDRGTDTQY
V gene: TRBV20-1; clone size: many; J gene: TRBJ1-1; CDR3 protein: SATGGGNTEAF
V gene: TRBV24-1; clone size: -; J gene: TRBJ2-3; CDR3 protein: ATSDPRTDTQY
V gene: TRBV5-1; clone size: -; J gene: TRBJ1-1; CDR3 protein: ASSLDWRGTEAF
V gene: TRBV20-1; clone size: many; J gene: TRBJ2-1; CDR3 protein: SARDVGEQF
V gene: TRBV7-2; clone size: many; J gene: TRBJ1-6; CDR3 protein: ASSLTGTGMGDSPLH
V gene: TRBV15; clone size: -; J gene: TRBJ2-4; CDR3 protein: ATSRDPGGWRNIQY
V gene: TRBV12-5; clone size: many; J gene: TRBJ2-7; CDR3 protein: ASGLGSYEQY
V gene: TRBV7-8; clone size: many; J gene: TRBJ1-6; CDR3 protein: ASSTQVLGVSPLH
V gene: TRBV20-1; clone size: few; J gene: TRBJ1-2; CDR3 protein: SARDTGRGGYT
V gene: TRBV29-1; clone size: few; J gene: TRBJ2-7; CDR3 protein: SVKDLYEQY
V gene: TRBV24-1; clone size: -; J gene: TRBJ1-1; CDR3 protein: ATPCGFL
V gene: TRBV9; clone size: -; J gene: TRBJ2-4; CDR3 protein: ASRPWEDKNIQY
V gene: TRBV12-3/TRBV12-4; clone size: -; J gene: TRBJ2-1; CDR3 protein: ASSGQGFINEQF
V gene: TRBV29-1; clone size: few; J gene: TRBJ1-5; CDR3 protein: SVELSSNQPQH
V gene: TRBV4-2; clone size: -; J gene: TRBJ2-1; CDR3 protein: ASSPRSPLYNEQF
V gene: TRBV4-1; clone size: -; J gene: TRBJ1-2; CDR3 protein: ASSQEGTGGRDT
V gene: TRBV6-1; clone size: -; J gene: TRBJ2-1; CDR3 protein: ASSARDRGPHEQF
V gene: TRBV11-2; clone size: -; J gene: TRBJ2-3; CDR3 protein: ASASPLAGAEISTDTQY
V gene: TRBV7-2; clone size: -; J gene: TRBJ1-3; CDR3 protein: ASSIWTGAGNTIY
V gene: TRBV12-3/TRBV12-4; clone size: few; J gene: TRBJ1-4; CDR3 protein: ASSPDRGTNRNEKLF
V gene: TRBV3-1; clone size: -; J gene: TRBJ2-4; CDR3 protein: ASSQALGGRNIQY
V gene: TRBV2; clone size: -; J gene: TRBJ2-1; CDR3 protein: ASSDDRGTNNEQF
V gene: TRBV27; clone size: -; J gene: TRBJ2-1; CDR3 protein: ASSTTISYNEQF
V gene: TRBV20-1; clone size: -; J gene: TRBJ1-2; CDR3 protein: SAPKGGANYGYT
V gene: TRBV3-1; clone size: -; J gene: TRBJ2-3; CDR3 protein: ASSQRRQVSDTQY
V gene: TRBV5-8; clone size: few; J gene: TRBJ1-6; CDR3 protein: ASSLYRASNSPLH
V gene: TRBV28; clone size: -; J gene: TRBJ2-1; CDR3 protein: ASSSAGGNNEQF
V gene: TRBV29-1; clone size: many; J gene: TRBJ1-1; CDR3 protein: SVGGGAVNTEAF
V gene: TRBV4-3; clone size: -; J gene: TRBJ2-1; CDR3 protein: ASSQAGLAGAYNEQF
V gene: TRBV7-9; clone size: few; J gene: TRBJ1-2; CDR3 protein: ASSDSTADYGYT
V gene: TRBV12-3/TRBV12-4; clone size: -; J gene: TRBJ1-1; CDR3 protein: ASSLRSYYNTEAF
V gene: TRBV5-1; clone size: -; J gene: TRBJ2-7; CDR3 protein: ASREGYEQY
V gene: TRBV20-1; clone size: -; J gene: TRBJ2-4; CDR3 protein: SARDGTSIQY
V gene: TRBV5-5; clone size: -; J gene: TRBJ2-1; CDR3 protein: ASSLGSYNEQF
V gene: TRBV7-2; clone size: -; J gene: TRBJ2-2; CDR3 protein: ASSYPSGIGELF
V gene: TRBV29-1; clone size: few; J gene: TRBJ1-2; CDR3 protein: SVEDTGYGYT
V gene: TRBV11-3; clone size: -; J gene: TRBJ2-3; CDR3 protein: ASSPGLAGDTDTQY
V gene: TRBV13; clone size: few; J gene: TRBJ1-2; CDR3 protein: ASSLRPIHGYT